The sequence of this TCR beta chain was determined in a study of cytomegalovirus exposure and HLA in healthy donors. The PCR contained 60 Vbeta and 13 Jbeta primers. The data were produced by immunoSEQ multiplex PCR, yet TCRdb's version contains in-frame clones alone and is incomplete. The table has 60,000 to 70,000 clones, roughly two thirds seen once. This clone appeared a few times. J lost 10 bases, V lost 1 base, and 12 bases had no gene match. CDR3 length: 15 residues. Looked up from germline, CDR1 is LNHDA and CDR2 is SQIVND (reference sequence). Input material: PBMCs. The receptor comes from a man aged 35 to 55 in good health and CMV-seropositive. The chain joins TRBV19 to TRBJ2-7; TRBD1 agrees at 8 bases. This CDR3 is CASSIGTGTGMIQYF. For the CDR3, the DNA is TGTGCCAGTAGTATAGGAACCGGGACAGGAATGATCCAGTACTTC.